This T cell receptor beta chain was recovered during a study of cytomegalovirus exposure and HLA in healthy donors. Between the trimmed V and J ends, which lost 3 bases and 0 bases, there was a span of 10 bases. From germline, CDR1 is SEHNR and CDR2 FQNEAQ (reference sequence). This CDR3 comprises 15 residues. Method: immunoSEQ multiplex PCR; TCRdb's copy keeps in-frame clones and lacks some. The table shows 140,000 or so clones, with about 88% occurring only once. A roughly 120-subject validation cohort, separate from the approximately 720-subject first cohort, supplied the donors. The sequence came from a young woman in good health and CMV-seropositive. The rearrangement uses TRBV7-9 and TRBJ2-3, with TRBD2 as a possible D gene (6 bases). Sequencing used PBMCs. DNA of the CDR3: TGTGCCAGCAGCTTTAGCGGTACTAGCACAGATACGCAGTATTTT. The encoded protein is CASSFSGTSTDTQYF. The full variable domain, in which reference TRBV7-9 and TRBJ2-3 provide the parts outside the CDR3, is DTGVSQNPRHKITKRGQNVTFRCDPISEHNRLYWYRQTLGQGPEFLTYFQNEAQLEKSRLLSDRFSAERPKGSFSTLEIQRTEQGDSAMYLCASSFSGTSTDTQYFGPGTRLTVL.